These 3 T cell receptor beta chains came from one sample sequenced in a study of T cells in narcolepsy. Repertoires were generated with immunoSEQ multiplex PCR, while TCRdb's copy carries only in-frame clones and drops some. The data hold roughly 35,000 clones, with 80% observed a single time. The sample consisted of memory (CD45RA-) CD4+ T cells from blood. These receptor sequences come from a human donor in good health.

In its sample, this clone was seen once. The V gene is TRBV7-9, the J gene TRBJ1-6; D gene ambiguous. Trimming shortened V by 5 bases and J by 8 bases, and 13 bases separated the two germline ends. Germline V gene sequence: CDR1 SEHNR, CDR2 FQNEAQ (reference sequence). This CDR3 is 14 amino acids long. The CDR3 region has the DNA TGTGCCAGCAGCCCGACAAGGGAGGATTCACCCCTCCACTTT. Translated: CASSPTREDSPLHF.

CDR3 in amino acids: CASSLNRGPYEQYF. The CDR3 region has the DNA TGTGCCAGCAGCCTAAACAGGGGGCCCTACGAGCAGTACTTC. The chain recombines TRBV7-2 with TRBJ2-7; TRBD1 matches 9 bases. The germline CDR1 and CDR2 sequences are SGHTA and FQGNSA. The length of the CDR3 is 14 residues. The V and J ends lost 5 bases and 2 bases, in that order; junction bases with no gene match: 4.

The chain employs TRBV30 and TRBJ2-2; TRBD2 is a possible D gene (5 bases). Per germline, CDR1 GTSNPN and CDR2 SVGIG (reference sequence). The CDR3 length is 13 residues. V lost 5 bases and J lost 7, with 14 bases in between. The CDR3 loop reads CAWYRMGDGELFF. CDR3 sequence (DNA): TGTGCCTGGTACCGGATGGGAGACGGGGAGCTGTTTTTT.